A single sample gave rise to the 9 T cell receptor beta chains below, sequenced in a study of fetal regulatory T cell absence and autoimmunity. Only in-frame clones appear in the TCRdb table, and some are missing; sequencing was by immunoSEQ multiplex PCR. The sample records more than 90,000 clones, more than 70% being singletons. Sequencing used pancreas tissue. The receptors were gathered from a male donor with IPEX syndrome.

This clone has more than one count but fewer than ten. The chain combines TRBV19 with TRBJ1-2; D unresolved. The CDR3 contains 11 residues. The germline V gene has CDR1 LNHDA and CDR2 SQIVND (reference sequence). The V end was cut by 7 bases, the J end by 2 bases, with 5 bases between. CDR3 DNA: TGTGCCAGTAAGATCAACTATGGCTACACCTTC. This gives the protein CASKINYGYTF.

This clone was detected a few times. The genes are TRBV4-3 and TRBJ2-1; D perhaps matches TRBD2 (7 bases). The germline V gene encodes CDR1 LGHNA and CDR2 YSLEER. The CDR3 loop spans 14 amino acids. The V end lost 0 bases, the J end lost 9 bases, and 12 bases lay between the germline ends. Here the CDR3 DNA reads TGCGCCAGCAGCCAAGAACGAAGGGGGGGTGAGCAGTTCTTC. Amino acids: CASSQERRGGEQFF.

The chain couples TRBV30 to TRBJ2-1; no clear D gene. This CDR3 has 11 amino acids. The germline V and J ends were trimmed by 3 bases and 8 bases, with 8 bases remaining between them. Per the germline V gene, CDR1 is GTSNPN and CDR2 is SVGIG (reference sequence). The CDR3 DNA is TGTGCCTGGAGCCCAGCCGATGAGCAGTTCTTC. Its protein product is CAWSPADEQFF.

This clone was seen a few times. The chain combines TRBV5-1 with TRBJ2-2; D remains ambiguous. The CDR3 runs to 16 residues. V lost 1 base to trimming and J lost 1 base, with 11 bases between them. Germline CDR1 and CDR2: SGHRS and YFSETQ. CDR3 protein: CASSLWWRMNTGELFF. CDR3 nucleotide sequence: TGCGCCAGCAGCTTGTGGTGGCGGATGAACACCGGGGAGCTGTTTTTT.

This clone has just a few counts. This chain connects TRBV10-1 to TRBJ2-5, with 8 bases that match TRBD2. CDR3 length: 16 residues. V was clipped by 4 bases and J by 2 bases; unmatched bases: 9. Germline assignment: CDR1 WNHNN and CDR2 SYGVQD (reference sequence). CDR3 DNA sequence: TGCGCCAGCAGTGGTACACGTAGCGGGACGCAAGAGACCCAGTACTTC. It codes for CASSGTRSGTQETQYF.

This clone was seen only a few times. V usage is TRBV5-4 and J usage is TRBJ2-1, with TRBD2 matching over 10 bases. V was clipped by 0 bases and J by 9 bases; unmatched bases: 6. Germline V CDR1 and CDR2: SGHNT, YYREEE (reference sequence). The CDR3 extends over 15 amino acids. The CDR3 coding sequence is TGTGCCAGCAGCTTGGACCTAGCGGGGGTCTTTGAGCAGTTCTTC. It codes for CASSLDLAGVFEQFF.

The V call is TRBV7-6, the J call TRBJ2-7, with D tentatively TRBD1 (6 bases). The V gene's germline CDR1 is SGHVS and CDR2 FNYEAQ. Trimming left V 5 bases short and J 2 bases short, with 13 bases between. The CDR3 loop spans 14 amino acids. The DNA for the CDR3 is TGTGCCAGCAGCGCAAGTGAGGGGGCCTACGAGCAGTACTTC. It specifies CASSASEGAYEQYF.

The CDR3 here is CASSVDGSGDTIYF. The CDR3 region has the DNA TGTGCCAGCAGCGTAGACGGCTCGGGGGACACCATATATTTT. The genes are TRBV9 and TRBJ1-3; a weak D match, TRBD1 (5 bases). The V gene lost 0 bases and the J gene lost 8 bases, with 12 bases spanning the gap. The CDR3 covers 14 residues. Germline values: CDR1 SGDLS, CDR2 YYNGEE.

V and J are TRBV6-5 and TRBJ2-7, with D unclear. The CDR3 consists of 10 residues. The germline V gene encodes CDR1 MNHEY and CDR2 SVGAGI. V gave up 7 bases and J gave up 3 bases, with 4 bases separating them. The CDR3 DNA reads TGTGCCAGCATCCACTACGAGCAGTACTTC. It encodes CASIHYEQYF.